This paragraph reports one T cell receptor (beta chain). Its antigen is undetermined. This record belongs to a study of CD8 T cells in Susac syndrome. Study outcomes and limitations: Acknowledgment was made by the study that its TCR sequencing and HLA analysis involved a relatively small number of individuals.

The authors reverse transcribed 0.5 to 1 ug RNA with random hexamers. TCRdb re-called the immunoSEQ multiplex PCR reads through MiXCR, storing one row per CDR3 protein. The table has approximately 280,000 distinct CDR3 sequences, more than 75% seen once. The CDR3 totals 16 residues. Looked up from germline, CDR1 is SQVTM and CDR2 is ANQGSEA. V was shortened by 0 bases and J by 0 bases, with 12 bases between the two germline ends. The chain recombines TRBV29-1 with TRBJ2-1; D might be TRBD2 (5 bases). The TCR was taken from a human donor with multiple sclerosis. The sample comprised CD8+ T cells from PBMCs. CDR3 DNA: TGCAGCGTTGAAGACCGCGGGTGGGGCTCCTACAATGAGCAGTTCTTC. Protein product: CSVEDRGWGSYNEQFF.